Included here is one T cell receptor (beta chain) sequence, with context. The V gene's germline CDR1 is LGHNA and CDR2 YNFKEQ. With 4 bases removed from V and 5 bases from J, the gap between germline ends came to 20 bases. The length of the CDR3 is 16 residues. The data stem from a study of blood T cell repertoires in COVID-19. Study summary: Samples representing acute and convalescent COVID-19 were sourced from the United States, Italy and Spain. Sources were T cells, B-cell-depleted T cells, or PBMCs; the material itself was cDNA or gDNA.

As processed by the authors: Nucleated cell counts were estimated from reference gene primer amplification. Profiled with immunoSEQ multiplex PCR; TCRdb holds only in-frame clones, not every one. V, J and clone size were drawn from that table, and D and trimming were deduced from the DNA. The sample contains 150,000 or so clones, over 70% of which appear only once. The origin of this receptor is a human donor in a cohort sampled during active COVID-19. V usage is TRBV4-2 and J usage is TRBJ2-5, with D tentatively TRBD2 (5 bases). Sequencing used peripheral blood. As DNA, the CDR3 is TGTGCCAGCAGCCGGGCTGCCGGAGCCGGCGGGGAGACCCAGTACTTC. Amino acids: CASSRAAGAGGETQYF.